This TCR beta chain is drawn from a study of identical twins. CDR1 and CDR2 (germline): DFQATT, SNEGSKA (reference sequence). The CDR3 is 15 residues long. V gave up 1 base and J gave up 7 bases; unmatched junction bases: 7. TCRdb re-called the 5' RACE reads with MiXCR, one entry per CDR3 protein. The sample lists around 530,000 distinct CDR3 sequences, about 15% occurring once. In addition, the sample was reused for a study of yellow fever vaccine responses in identical twins.

The clonotype originates from a woman aged 18 to 35 in good health. This rearrangement joins TRBV20-1 to TRBJ2-1; 10 bases fit TRBD2. The sequenced sample was CD4+ T cells sorted from blood. This chain's CDR3 is CSARVRLAGGNEQFF. The CDR3 region has the DNA TGCAGTGCTAGAGTTAGACTAGCGGGTGGTAATGAGCAGTTCTTC.